This T cell receptor (beta chain) appears in the sequencing data of a study of cytomegalovirus exposure and HLA in healthy donors. Overall study: Researchers previously reported finding roughly 120 million unique TCR beta sequences from 170 million or so T cells. Study results and limitations: Accounts indicate the classifier identified cytomegalovirus status with strong specificity and sensitivity. A link between a missense DCLRE1C variant and TCR beta V- and J-gene trimming emerged from a later analysis. Among the most significant clusters, several appeared linked to common viral pathogens in a later analysis.

Trimming removed 4 bases from V and 5 bases from J; junction bases left unmatched: 10. This CDR3 has 15 residues. Germline loops: CDR1 SGDLS, CDR2 YYNGEE. Primers included in the PCR were 60 Vbeta and 13 Jbeta primers. Sequencing was performed with immunoSEQ multiplex PCR; in TCRdb, only in-frame clones are kept and a portion is missing. The table includes about 210,000 clones, over 80% detected once. Turning to this clone: The antigen is undetermined.

Sequenced material: PBMCs. The source is a woman in her forties or fifties in good health and CMV-seropositive. The rearrangement links TRBV9 to TRBJ2-5; 8 bases align to TRBD1. CDR3 sequence reads: CASSSYSRQGETQYF. The CDR3 DNA follows: TGTGCCAGCAGCTCATATTCCCGACAGGGGGAGACCCAGTACTTC. Based on the CDR3 plus reference TRBV9 and TRBJ2-5, the full variable domain is DSGVTQTPKHLITATGQRVTLRCSPRSGDLSVYWYQQSLDQGLQFLIQYYNGEERAKGNILERFSAQQFPDLHSELNLSSLELGDSALYFCASSSYSRQGETQYFGPGTRLLVL.